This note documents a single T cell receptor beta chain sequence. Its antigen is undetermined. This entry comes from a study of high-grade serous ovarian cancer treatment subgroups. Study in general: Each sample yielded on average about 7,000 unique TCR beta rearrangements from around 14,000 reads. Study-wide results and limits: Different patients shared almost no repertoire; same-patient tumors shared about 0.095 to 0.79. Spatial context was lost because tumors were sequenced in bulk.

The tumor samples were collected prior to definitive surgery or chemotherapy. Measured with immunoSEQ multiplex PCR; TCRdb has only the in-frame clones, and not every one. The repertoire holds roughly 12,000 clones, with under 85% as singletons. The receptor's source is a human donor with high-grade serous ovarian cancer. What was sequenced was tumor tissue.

The CDR3 nucleotides are TGTGCCAGCAGCTTAGGGGGCGCGCATGGCTACACCTTC. Protein product: CASSLGGAHGYTF. This chain links TRBV7-9 with TRBJ1-2; possible D gene TRBD1, 5 bases. The V end lost 1 base, the J end lost 6 bases, and 9 bases lay between the germline ends. This CDR3 is built from 13 residues. The germline V gene encodes CDR1 SEHNR and CDR2 FQNEAQ (reference sequence).